The 29 T cell receptor beta chains below come from one sample, sequenced in a study of blood T cell repertoires in COVID-19. Sequencing was performed with immunoSEQ multiplex PCR; in TCRdb, only in-frame clones are kept and a portion is missing. The sample includes approximately 170,000 clones, less than 90% of them seen just once. Sequenced: peripheral blood. All receptors derive from a woman in her seventies with COVID-19, enrolled during active disease.

The rearrangement joins TRBV19 to TRBJ2-7; 8 bases map to TRBD2. CDR3 size: 16 residues. Germline V gene data show CDR1 as LNHDA and CDR2 as SQIVND (reference sequence). J was trimmed by 2 bases and V by 1 base; bases with no gene match: 7. The CDR3 coding sequence is TGTGCCAGTAGTATAGGAGGTAGCGGGGCCCCCTACGAGCAGTACTTC. Protein: CASSIGGSGAPYEQYF. The full variable domain, completed using reference TRBV19 and TRBJ2-7, is DGGITQSPKYLFRKEGQNVTLSCEQNLNHDAMYWYRQDPGQGLRLIYYSQIVNDFQKGDIAEGYSVSREKKESFPLTVTSAQKNPTAFYLCASSIGGSGAPYEQYFGPGTRLTVT.

The CDR3 DNA reads as TGTGCCAGTCTGTCCCATAGCGGGTCCGCCGAGCAGTACTTC. Amino acid sequence: CASLSHSGSAEQYF. The rearrangement links TRBV19 to TRBJ2-7, with 7 bases identical to TRBD2. Looked up from germline, CDR1 is LNHDA and CDR2 is SQIVND (reference sequence). CDR3 size: 14 residues. The J segment lost 6 bases and the V segment lost 8 bases, leaving 13 bases of the junction unmatched.

This chain joins TRBV10-3 and TRBJ1-5; 7 positions match TRBD1. This CDR3 comprises 14 residues. Trimming removed 5 bases from V and 3 bases from J; junction bases left unmatched: 4. Germline assignment: CDR1 ENHRY and CDR2 SYGVKD. The CDR3 nucleotides read TGTGCCATCAGTCGGGACAGCGACAATCAGCCCCAGCATTTT. Its translation: CAISRDSDNQPQHF.

This clone was detected only a few times. The chain links TRBV4-1 to TRBJ1-4; 11 positions agree with TRBD1. CDR1 MGHRA and CDR2 YSYEKL come from the germline V gene. Trimming at V came to 1 base and at J to 1 base, leaving 8 bases not matched to a gene. The CDR3 is made up of 19 amino acids. The chain's CDR3 is CASSQGIGQGAITNEKLFF. CDR3 sequence (DNA): TGCGCCAGCAGCCAAGGTATCGGACAGGGGGCTATAACTAATGAAAAACTGTTTTTT.

The gene calls are TRBV5-1 and TRBJ2-3, with 11 bases identical to TRBD2. Germline values: CDR1 SGHRS, CDR2 YFSETQ. The CDR3 contains 15 residues. J lost 0 bases, V lost 7 bases, and 4 bases had no gene match. The CDR3 here is CASSTSGASTDTQYF. The CDR3 nucleotides are TGCGCCAGCTCGACTAGCGGGGCTAGCACAGATACGCAGTATTTT.

The V and J genes are TRBV19 and TRBJ1-1; D remains unclear. CDR1 is LNHDA and CDR2 is SQIVND in the germline V gene (reference sequence). V lost 6 bases to trimming and J lost 8 bases, with 22 bases between them. The CDR3 contains 15 residues. The CDR3 bases are TGTGCCAGTAGCCCCCTCCCGGGAGAGGGTCTCGAAGCTTTCTTT. Translation: CASSPLPGEGLEAFF.

This clone came up a few times. This chain links TRBV6-5 with TRBJ2-7; maybe TRBD2 (7 bases). The CDR3 runs 13 residues. Between the trimmed V and J ends, which lost 6 bases and 7 bases, there was a span of 16 bases. Germline CDR1 and CDR2: MNHEY and SVGAGI. The CDR3: CASRPSGGGEQYF. In nucleotides, the CDR3 is TGTGCCAGCAGACCTAGCGGAGGGGGAGAGCAGTACTTC.

This clone was seen once. J is TRBJ1-3 and V is TRBV28; 7 nucleotides match TRBD1. After removal of 5 bases from V and 7 bases from J, the junction contained 8 bases not matched to a gene. The CDR3 extends over 14 amino acids. Germline values: CDR1 MDHEN, CDR2 SYDVKM. The CDR3 region has the DNA TGTGCCAGCAGTACCCAGGGGGGTGGGAACACCATATATTTT. Translating gives CASSTQGGGNTIYF.

The chain joins TRBV5-5 to TRBJ1-3; D unclear. V was pared by 5 bases and J by 2 bases, with 14 bases between. This CDR3 is built from 15 residues. Germline CDR1 and CDR2: SGHKS and YYEKEE (reference sequence). CDR3 residues: CASSYRPAAGNTIYF. CDR3 nucleotide sequence: TGTGCCAGCAGTTATCGCCCGGCGGCTGGAAACACCATATATTTT.

This clone was counted once. The chain couples TRBV3-1 (or the pseudogene TRBV3-2) to TRBJ1-2; possibly TRBD1 for D (5 bases). The ends were cut back, 1 base at V and 8 bases at J, with 8 bases in the middle. The CDR3 length is 12 residues. Germline assignment: CDR1 LGHDT and CDR2 YNNKEL (reference sequence). The CDR3 DNA is TGTGCCAGCAGCCAAGGGGACTGGGGCTACACCTTC. Protein: CASSQGDWGYTF.

The rearrangement joins TRBV7-2 to TRBJ2-1; the D is unclear. V shed 4 bases and J shed 4 bases, with 5 bases lying between them. Germline assignment: CDR1 SGHTA and CDR2 FQGNSA. The length of the CDR3 is 12 residues. The DNA of the CDR3 is TGTGCCAGCAGCTCAACTTACAATGAGCAGTTCTTC. Amino acids: CASSSTYNEQFF.

This clone was counted only a few times. The chain employs TRBV14 and TRBJ2-3, with 9 bases lining up with TRBD1. V was pared by 4 bases and J by 0 bases, with 8 bases of the junction left unmatched. This CDR3 is 17 amino acids long. Germline V gene lookup returns CDR1 SGHDN and CDR2 FVKESK. The CDR3 sequence: CASSLGTGYTSTDTQYF. DNA of the CDR3: TGTGCCAGCAGCCTCGGGACAGGGTACACTAGCACAGATACGCAGTATTTT.

The rearrangement joins TRBV5-6 to TRBJ2-3; no clear D gene. The CDR3 sequence is 11 residues long. The V gene's germline CDR1 is SGHDT and CDR2 YYEEEE. V was pared by 0 bases and J by 8 bases, with 4 bases between. In DNA form, the CDR3 reads TGTGCCAGCAGCTTGGGAGGTACGCAGTATTTT. As protein: CASSLGGTQYF.

The chain's CDR3 is CASNRGGGPQHF. DNA for the CDR3: TGTGCCAGCAACCGGGGAGGGGGACCCCAGCATTTT. V gene TRBV2 combines with J gene TRBJ1-5; D perhaps matches TRBD1 (6 bases). Germline V gene data show CDR1 as SNHLY and CDR2 as FYNNEI. The length of the CDR3 is 12 residues. Trimming took 7 bases from V and 10 from J, leaving 14 bases between them.

CDR3 nucleotides: TGCGCCAGCAGCCTTTTTATCGGACGGGGAGCGGGATACAATGAGCAGTTCTTC. Protein product: CASSLFIGRGAGYNEQFF. J is TRBJ2-1 and V is TRBV4-3; the match to TRBD2 covers 7 bases. The CDR3 spans 18 residues. Germline values: CDR1 LGHNA, CDR2 YSLEER. Trimming cost V 4 bases and J 4 bases; bases outside gene matches: 16.

This chain links TRBV27 with TRBJ2-1; TRBD2 matches 9 bases. J gave up 6 bases and V 5 bases, and 11 bases lay outside the gene matches. This CDR3 has 16 amino acids. Looked up from germline, CDR1 is MNHEY and CDR2 is SMNVEV (reference sequence). The CDR3 DNA sequence: TGTGCCAGCAGTCTCCGTAATAGCGGGAGCCCCAATGAGCAGTTCTTC. It specifies CASSLRNSGSPNEQFF.

V and J are TRBV24-1 and TRBJ2-1; TRBD2 aligns across 12 bases. V lost 6 bases, J lost 1 base, and 6 bases stayed unmatched. Germline V gene sequence: CDR1 KGHDR, CDR2 SFDVKD. The CDR3 has 17 residues. In DNA, the CDR3 is TGTGCCACCAGTAGGGTACTAGCGGGAGGTTCCTACAATGAGCAGTTCTTC. It yields the protein CATSRVLAGGSYNEQFF.

The rearrangement uses TRBV2 and TRBJ1-5, with TRBD1 identical over 8 bases. After removal of 2 bases from V and 6 bases from J, the junction contained 9 bases not matched to a gene. Germline CDR1 SNHLY, CDR2 FYNNEI. The CDR3 is 16 residues long. This chain's CDR3 is CASSERGQGKSQPQHF. The CDR3, as DNA: TGTGCCAGCAGTGAACGTGGACAGGGAAAAAGTCAGCCCCAGCATTTT.

The V gene is TRBV15, the J gene TRBJ2-7; perhaps TRBD1 as D (5 bases). The germline CDR1 and CDR2 sequences are LNHNV and YYDKDF (reference sequence). V shed 0 bases and J shed 1 base, with 16 bases lying between them. The CDR3 totals 17 residues. The CDR3: CATSRELVRGRSYEQYF. The CDR3 DNA reads as TGTGCCACCAGCAGAGAGTTAGTAAGGGGCCGATCCTACGAGCAGTACTTC.

J is TRBJ2-6 and V is TRBV7-2; no definite D call. In germline, CDR1 is SGHTA, CDR2 FQGNSA. V dropped 5 bases and J dropped 2 bases, with 7 bases sitting between them. The CDR3 has 14 residues. As DNA, the CDR3 is TGTGCCAGCAGCCTCCTAACTGGGGCCAACGTCCTGACTTTC. It yields the protein CASSLLTGANVLTF. Looking up the rest from reference TRBV7-2 and TRBJ2-6 gives the full variable domain: GAGVSQSPSNKVTEKGKDVELRCDPISGHTALYWYRQSLGQGLEFLIYFQGNSAPDKSGLPSDRFSAERTGGSVSTLTIQRTQQEDSAVYLCASSLLTGANVLTFGAGSRLTVL.

The chain joins TRBV4-1 to TRBJ1-2; possibly TRBD1 for D (5 bases). This CDR3 has 17 residues. CDR1 and CDR2 from the germline V gene are MGHRA and YSYEKL. V shed 1 base and J shed 1 base, with 16 bases lying between them. This chain's CDR3 is CASSQVLVQGGNYGYTF. The CDR3 DNA sequence: TGCGCCAGCAGCCAAGTGCTCGTGCAGGGAGGTAACTATGGCTACACCTTC.

The CDR3 protein is CASSLDAGGTSYEQYF. For the CDR3, the DNA is TGTGCCAGCAGCTTAGATGCGGGAGGAACCTCCTACGAGCAGTACTTC. This chain connects TRBV7-3 to TRBJ2-7, with 8 nucleotides matching TRBD2. The CDR3 loop spans 16 amino acids. V lost 2 bases to trimming and J lost 0 bases; unmatched junction nucleotides: 6. Germline CDR1 is SGHTA and CDR2 is FQGTGA. The whole variable domain, remainder taken from reference TRBV7-3 and TRBJ2-7, is GAGVSQTPSNKVTEKGKYVELRCDPISGHTALYWYRQSLGQGPEFLIYFQGTGAADDSGLPNDRFFAVRPEGSVSTLKIQRTERGDSAVYLCASSLDAGGTSYEQYFGPGTRLTVT.

The chain has TRBV28 and TRBJ1-1; TRBD1 agrees at 7 bases. Germline assignment: CDR1 MDHEN and CDR2 SYDVKM. The V and J ends lost 2 bases and 1 base, in that order; junction bases with no gene match: 4. The CDR3 totals 15 residues. The CDR3 loop reads CASSLAGGANTEAFF. DNA of the CDR3: TGTGCCAGCAGTTTAGCAGGGGGAGCGAACACTGAAGCTTTCTTT.

The chain couples TRBV24-1 to TRBJ2-3; 8 nucleotides match TRBD2. Germline V lookup: CDR1 KGHDR, CDR2 SFDVKD. The CDR3 spans 14 residues. Unmatched junction bases numbered 8, after V lost 9 bases and J lost 4 bases. The DNA for the CDR3 is TGTGCCACCGCGGGGGGAAAAGGGGCAGATACGCAGTATTTT. Residues: CATAGGKGADTQYF.

This clone was picked up a small number of times. This chain uses TRBV7-9 with TRBJ2-1; 7 bases match TRBD1. This CDR3 is 15 amino acids long. J gave up 5 bases and V 0 bases, and 4 bases lay outside the gene matches. The germline gives CDR1 SEHNR, CDR2 FQNEAQ (reference sequence). The CDR3 DNA follows: TGTGCCAGCAGCTTAGCGGGACAGCTTAACAATGAGCAGTTCTTC. Translation gives CASSLAGQLNNEQFF.

The chain combines TRBV7-6 with TRBJ2-1, with 9 nucleotides matching TRBD2. Per germline, CDR1 SGHVS and CDR2 FNYEAQ. The length of the CDR3 is 16 residues. Unmatched junction bases numbered 12, after V lost 5 bases and J lost 7 bases. The chain's CDR3 is CASSLRLAAEVNEQFF. CDR3 DNA: TGTGCCAGCAGCCTCCGACTAGCGGCGGAGGTTAATGAGCAGTTCTTC.

This sequence joins TRBV19 and TRBJ2-1; D is uncertain. This CDR3 has 12 amino acids. Germline CDR1 and CDR2: LNHDA and SQIVND (reference sequence). V lost 5 bases to trimming and J lost 4 bases, with 6 bases between them. The CDR3 nucleotides read TGTGCCAGTAGTCCCAGGTACAATGAGCAGTTCTTC. Protein sequence: CASSPRYNEQFF.

The chain joins TRBV15 to TRBJ2-1; a possible D gene is TRBD1 (5 bases). CDR1 and CDR2 from the germline V gene are LNHNV and YYDKDF (reference sequence). Trimming took off 1 base at V and 4 bases at J, with 14 bases between the two ends. The CDR3 extends over 16 amino acids. CDR3 amino acids: CATSRGSGQPYNEQFF. CDR3 nucleotides: TGTGCCACCAGCAGAGGTTCCGGACAACCGTACAATGAGCAGTTCTTC.

This sequence joins TRBV27 and TRBJ2-7, with 7 positions matching TRBD1. CDR1 and CDR2 from the germline V gene are MNHEY and SMNVEV (reference sequence). V shed 2 bases, J shed 2 bases, and the junction held 3 bases outside the gene matches. The CDR3 runs to 14 residues. Here the CDR3 DNA reads TGTGCCAGCAGTTTAAGGGACAGTGCCTACGAGCAGTACTTC. Amino acids: CASSLRDSAYEQYF.